A selection of T cell receptor beta chains follows, all from one sample in a study of CD8+ T cells in alopecia areata. Only in-frame clones appear in the TCRdb table, and some are missing; sequencing was by immunoSEQ multiplex PCR. The sample comprises around 120,000 clones, about 50% of which are singletons, and more than 9% rests with the top ten. Sequencing input: NKG2D-low CD8+ T cells sorted from blood. Receptors were obtained from a human donor with alopecia areata. Each CDR3 is given with its conserved first and last residue. Fields, in order: CDR3 DNA, CDR3 protein, V gene, J gene, clone size, D gene. A D gene is named only where the DNA matches it firmly. Size is omitted from some rows. Given values are once, few, many or a class for expanded clones.

cdr3_nt: TGCAGCGTCCCCCTGGGTGGCCTCCACTTT; cdr3_aa: CSVPLGGLHF; v_call: TRBV29-1; j_call: TRBJ1-6; clone_size: NA; d_call: NA
cdr3_nt: TGCAGCGTTGAACCCATAAGCGGGGAGCAGTACTTC; cdr3_aa: CSVEPISGEQYF; v_call: TRBV29-1; j_call: TRBJ2-7; clone_size: NA; d_call: NA
cdr3_nt: TGTGCCAGCAGCCGAGCGGGAGGGGAGCAGTTCTTC; cdr3_aa: CASSRAGGEQFF; v_call: TRBV9; j_call: TRBJ2-1; clone_size: NA; d_call: TRBD2
cdr3_nt: TGCGCCAGCAGCTTGGGGTCTCAAGGTTACGAGCAGTACTTC; cdr3_aa: CASSLGSQGYEQYF; v_call: TRBV5-1; j_call: TRBJ2-7; clone_size: once; d_call: NA
cdr3_nt: TGCAGCGTCTATGGGACTAGCGGGGTGGCCTACGAGCAGTACTTC; cdr3_aa: CSVYGTSGVAYEQYF; v_call: TRBV29-1; j_call: TRBJ2-7; clone_size: NA; d_call: TRBD2
cdr3_nt: TGCAGTGCTTATAGTGGTTATGGCTACACCTTC; cdr3_aa: CSAYSGYGYTF; v_call: TRBV20-1; j_call: TRBJ1-2; clone_size: NA; d_call: NA
cdr3_nt: TGCGCCAGCAGTCCCGGGACAGGGGCTTTCTTT; cdr3_aa: CASSPGTGAFF; v_call: TRBV23-1; j_call: TRBJ1-1; clone_size: NA; d_call: TRBD1
cdr3_nt: TGCAGCGTTGACTCCCAGGAAGGTGATGGCTACACCTTC; cdr3_aa: CSVDSQEGDGYTF; v_call: TRBV29-1; j_call: TRBJ1-2; clone_size: NA; d_call: NA
cdr3_nt: TGTGCCAGCAGTTACTCGATGGGGAATGAGCAGTTCTTC; cdr3_aa: CASSYSMGNEQFF; v_call: TRBV6-5; j_call: TRBJ2-1; clone_size: NA; d_call: NA
cdr3_nt: TGTGCCAGCAGTCACAATCTAGCGGGAGTTCCCAATGAGCAGTTCTTC; cdr3_aa: CASSHNLAGVPNEQFF; v_call: TRBV28; j_call: TRBJ2-1; clone_size: NA; d_call: TRBD2
cdr3_nt: TGTGCCAGCGAGGGGGGGTTAGCGGGCAACGCCTACGAGCAGTACTTC; cdr3_aa: CASEGGLAGNAYEQYF; v_call: TRBV2; j_call: TRBJ2-7; clone_size: NA; d_call: NA
cdr3_nt: TGTGCCAGCAGTTTATGGGGTGAGGGTGAAAAACTGTTTTTT; cdr3_aa: CASSLWGEGEKLFF; v_call: TRBV28; j_call: TRBJ1-4; clone_size: NA; d_call: NA
cdr3_nt: TGCAGCGTTGGGGGGGACGCCTACAATGAGCAGTTCTTC; cdr3_aa: CSVGGDAYNEQFF; v_call: TRBV29-1; j_call: TRBJ2-1; clone_size: NA; d_call: NA
cdr3_nt: TGTGCCATAAGGTGGGGACAGTACAATGAGCAGTTCTTC; cdr3_aa: CAIRWGQYNEQFF; v_call: TRBV30; j_call: TRBJ2-1; clone_size: NA; d_call: TRBD1
cdr3_nt: TGTGCCAGCAGCTTAGGATCAGATACGCAGTATTTT; cdr3_aa: CASSLGSDTQYF; v_call: TRBV5-6; j_call: TRBJ2-3; clone_size: NA; d_call: NA
cdr3_nt: TGTGCCAGTAGTATCGGCAAATACTACGAGCAGTACTTC; cdr3_aa: CASSIGKYYEQYF; v_call: TRBV19; j_call: TRBJ2-7; clone_size: NA; d_call: NA
cdr3_nt: TGCAGCGTGCTCAGGGCTTCAGGGGAGCCCCAGCATTTT; cdr3_aa: CSVLRASGEPQHF; v_call: TRBV29-1; j_call: TRBJ1-5; clone_size: once; d_call: NA
cdr3_nt: TGCAGCGTGGACACAGGCGACTCCTACGAGCAGTACTTC; cdr3_aa: CSVDTGDSYEQYF; v_call: TRBV29-1; j_call: TRBJ2-7; clone_size: NA; d_call: NA
cdr3_nt: TGTGCCAGCAGTTGGACAGGGGTCTACAATGAGCAGTTCTTC; cdr3_aa: CASSWTGVYNEQFF; v_call: TRBV28; j_call: TRBJ2-1; clone_size: NA; d_call: TRBD1
cdr3_nt: TGCAGCGCCGATGGGGGGCAAGGAAACATTCAGTACTTC; cdr3_aa: CSADGGQGNIQYF; v_call: TRBV29-1; j_call: TRBJ2-4; clone_size: NA; d_call: NA
cdr3_nt: TGCAGCGTTGACGGGAGGGCCGCCGGGGAGCTGTTTTTT; cdr3_aa: CSVDGRAAGELFF; v_call: TRBV29-1; j_call: TRBJ2-2; clone_size: NA; d_call: TRBD2
cdr3_nt: TGTGCCTGGAGTGTATTGGGCACGGTGCTGTTTTTT; cdr3_aa: CAWSVLGTVLFF; v_call: TRBV30; j_call: TRBJ2-2; clone_size: NA; d_call: NA
cdr3_nt: TGCAGCCTTGACGAGGGACACAACTATGGCTACACCTTC; cdr3_aa: CSLDEGHNYGYTF; v_call: TRBV29-1; j_call: TRBJ1-2; clone_size: few; d_call: NA
cdr3_nt: TGCAGCGTTGAAGACGGCCTCAATGAGCAGTTCTTC; cdr3_aa: CSVEDGLNEQFF; v_call: TRBV29-1; j_call: TRBJ2-1; clone_size: NA; d_call: NA
cdr3_nt: TGCAGCGTGCTTAGGGGGTTAGTACGTGGCACTGAAGCTTTCTTT; cdr3_aa: CSVLRGLVRGTEAFF; v_call: TRBV29-1; j_call: TRBJ1-1; clone_size: NA; d_call: NA
cdr3_nt: TGTGCCAGCAGTGACCTTGGGACTAGCAGTGAGCAGTTCTTC; cdr3_aa: CASSDLGTSSEQFF; v_call: TRBV6-5; j_call: TRBJ2-1; clone_size: NA; d_call: TRBD2
cdr3_nt: TGCGCCAGCCGGGAAGTAGGGCTAGCAGGAGATACGCAGTATTTT; cdr3_aa: CASREVGLAGDTQYF; v_call: TRBV4-3; j_call: TRBJ2-3; clone_size: few; d_call: NA
cdr3_nt: TGCGCCAGCAGTCAATCCGTCAATCAGCCCCAGCATTTT; cdr3_aa: CASSQSVNQPQHF; v_call: TRBV23-1; j_call: TRBJ1-5; clone_size: NA; d_call: NA
cdr3_nt: TGCAGCGTCCTGCTCCGAGAGGGAACTGAAGCTTTCTTT; cdr3_aa: CSVLLREGTEAFF; v_call: TRBV29-1; j_call: TRBJ1-1; clone_size: NA; d_call: NA